Below, 18 T cell receptor beta chains from the same sample are listed, as sequenced in a study of T-cell reconstitution after alpha-beta-depleted transplantation in children. Whole-study findings and limits: Alpha-beta T cells present about two months after transplant were reported to originate from several hundred expanded graft clones.

Their antigens are not known. As it was prepared, the TCRbeta library received unique molecular identifiers. One entry per CDR3 protein, called by TCRdb with MiXCR from the PCR reads. The repertoire holds approximately 34,000 distinct CDR3 sequences, with around 6.6% as singletons. This material consisted of peripheral blood, taken 60 days after TCRalphabeta/CD19-depleted stem cell transplant. These receptors originate from a child in the first two years of life who had a stem cell transplant for acute myeloid leukemia, so the T cells may come from the graft donor.

This clonotype was seen ten or more times. The chain employs TRBV12-3 or TRBV12-4 and TRBJ2-4, with D perhaps matching TRBD2 (7 bases). The CDR3 is made up of 12 amino acids. Trimming pared 5 bases from V and 7 bases from J, leaving 9 bases between. The CDR3 DNA sequence: TGTGCCAGCAGTAGGGGGGGGAACATTCAGTACTTC. Translated: CASSRGGNIQYF.

This clonotype was found many times. The V gene is TRBV5-1, the J gene TRBJ2-7, with a weak D call TRBD2 (5 bases). V was cut by 0 bases and J by 4 bases, with 11 bases left in between. The CDR3 has 14 amino acids. CDR1 SGHRS and CDR2 YFSETQ come from the germline V gene. CDR3 nucleotides: TGCGCCAGCAGCTTGGAATCGGGGTTATACGAGCAGTACTTC. This gives the protein CASSLESGLYEQYF. The complete variable domain, with remaining parts taken from reference TRBV5-1 and TRBJ2-7, reads KAGVTQTPRYLIKTRGQQVTLSCSPISGHRSVSWYQQTPGQGLQFLFEYFSETQRNKGNFPGRFSGRQFSNSRSEMNVSTLELGDSALYLCASSLESGLYEQYFGPGTRLTVT.

This clonotype was counted ten times or more. The CDR3 spells CASSGGGELFF. In DNA, the CDR3 is TGTGCCAGCAGTGGGGGAGGGGAGCTGTTTTTT. This chain uses TRBV9 with TRBJ2-2; D may be TRBD1 or TRBD2 (5 bases each). Trimming stripped 5 bases from V and 8 bases from J, with 7 bases between. In germline, CDR1 is SGDLS, CDR2 YYNGEE. The CDR3 extends over 11 amino acids.

This clonotype was found many times. This chain links TRBV7-9 with TRBJ2-3; D is uncertain. CDR3 length: 15 amino acids. Germline V gene sequence: CDR1 SEHNR, CDR2 FQNEAQ (reference sequence). Trimming took off 2 bases at V and 1 base at J, with 10 bases between the two ends. Written as DNA, the CDR3 is TGTGCCAGCAGCTTAAAGGATGGCGGCACAGATACGCAGTATTTT. As protein: CASSLKDGGTDTQYF.

This clonotype has a count of ten or more. The chain combines TRBV12-3 or TRBV12-4 with TRBJ2-7; 8 positions match TRBD2. The CDR3 runs 15 residues. Germline trimming cut 5 bases from V and 3 bases from J; bases unmatched to any gene: 9. Here the CDR3 reads CASSPQRERDYEQYF. In nucleotides, the CDR3 is TGTGCCAGCAGTCCTCAGCGGGAGCGGGACTACGAGCAGTACTTC.

This clonotype occurred many times. This chain connects TRBV4-2 to TRBJ2-7, with D possibly TRBD2 on 6 matching bases. Trimming stripped 1 base from V and 6 bases from J, with 19 bases between. Looked up from germline, CDR1 is LGHNA and CDR2 is YNFKEQ. The CDR3 loop spans 16 amino acids. CDR3 region: CASSQVPGLGGGEQYF. The CDR3 DNA sequence: TGTGCCAGCAGCCAAGTCCCGGGACTGGGTGGAGGCGAGCAGTACTTC.

The table lists this clonotype with many counts. This chain links TRBV7-9 with TRBJ1-1; no reliable D call. The germline V and J ends were trimmed by 10 bases and 11 bases, with 17 bases remaining between them. The CDR3 has 11 residues. Germline CDR1 SEHNR, CDR2 FQNEAQ (reference sequence). The CDR3 sequence: CAILEVKGAFF. Here the CDR3 DNA reads TGTGCCATTCTGGAAGTAAAAGGGGCTTTCTTT.

This clonotype was recorded many times. The genes are TRBV5-5 and TRBJ1-5; D is uncertain. CDR1 is SGHKS, CDR2 YYEKEE, per germline (reference sequence). V shed 1 base and J shed 5 bases, with 10 bases lying between them. The CDR3 is 14 residues long. The CDR3 DNA follows: TGTGCCAGCAGCTTGATAACACGGGATCAGCCCCAGCATTTT. It translates to CASSLITRDQPQHF.

This clonotype was seen more than once but under ten times. The rearrangement uses TRBV7-8 and TRBJ1-1; D remains ambiguous. Germline assignment: CDR1 SGHVS and CDR2 FQNEAQ. The CDR3 has 12 amino acids. Trimming left V 2 bases short and J 5 bases short, with 6 bases between. The DNA for the CDR3 is TGTGCCAGCAGCTTACGGGTTACTGAAGCTTTCTTT. Translation: CASSLRVTEAFF.

This clonotype was observed many times. This rearrangement joins TRBV10-3 to TRBJ2-2; D possibly corresponds to TRBD1 (6 bases). Looked up from germline, CDR1 is ENHRY and CDR2 is SYGVKD. This CDR3 has 14 residues. The germline V and J ends were trimmed by 0 bases and 7 bases, with 9 bases remaining between them. CDR3: CAISESGQHGELFF. The CDR3 coding sequence is TGTGCCATCAGTGAGTCGGGACAACACGGGGAGCTGTTTTTT.

The chain couples TRBV2 to TRBJ2-2, with TRBD2 identical over 7 bases. The V segment lost 11 bases and the J segment 0 bases; nucleotides outside the gene matches: 18. CDR3 length: 18 residues. CDR1 is SNHLY and CDR2 is FYNNEI in the germline V gene. CDR3 in amino acids: CAFSLAGGVGPNTGELFF. In nucleotides, the CDR3 is TGTGCCTTCAGTTTAGCGGGCGGAGTTGGTCCGAACACCGGGGAGCTGTTTTTT.

This clonotype was observed many times. This rearrangement joins TRBV7-3 to TRBJ1-1; D remains ambiguous. The CDR3 is made up of 15 amino acids. Germline-derived CDR1 and CDR2 are SGHTA and FQGTGA. V lost 5 bases and J 3 bases, leaving 16 bases between the germline ends. The DNA of the CDR3 is TGTGCCAGCAGCATACGGGGAGGGCCGGACACTGAAGCTTTCTTT. This codes for CASSIRGGPDTEAFF.

This clonotype has ten or more counts. The V and J genes are TRBV7-6 and TRBJ2-7, with D tentatively TRBD2 (7 bases). The V gene lost 5 bases and the J gene lost 6 bases, with 20 bases spanning the gap. Germline assignment: CDR1 SGHVS and CDR2 FNYEAQ. The CDR3 totals 15 residues. This chain's CDR3 is CASSEQGGGFGEQYF. The CDR3 DNA reads TGTGCCAGCAGCGAACAGGGAGGGGGTTTTGGCGAGCAGTACTTC.

The V call is TRBV20-1, the J call TRBJ2-7, with TRBD2 matching over 8 bases. V gave up 0 bases and J gave up 3 bases; unmatched junction bases: 7. Germline CDR1 is DFQATT and CDR2 is SNEGSKA (reference sequence). The CDR3 consists of 15 residues. Here the CDR3 DNA reads TGCAGTGCTAGAGAGGTCGGGGGGGCTGGCTACGAGCAGTACTTC. Amino acid sequence: CSAREVGGAGYEQYF.

The gene calls are TRBV5-1 and TRBJ2-7, with D possibly matching TRBD1 (6 bases). Trimming shortened V by 4 bases and J by 3 bases, and 20 bases separated the two germline ends. Per the germline V gene, CDR1 is SGHRS and CDR2 is YFSETQ. The CDR3 is 16 residues long. This chain's CDR3 is CASSHGQGIADYEQYF. The CDR3 DNA follows: TGCGCCAGCAGCCACGGGCAGGGGATTGCGGACTACGAGCAGTACTTC.

This clonotype was recorded at least ten times. This sequence joins TRBV20-1 and TRBJ1-2; a possible D gene is TRBD1 (5 bases). Between the trimmed V and J ends, which lost 1 base and 4 bases, there was a span of 10 bases. Per the germline V gene, CDR1 is DFQATT and CDR2 is SNEGSKA (reference sequence). CDR3 length equals 13 residues. This chain's CDR3 is CSARGTSVYGYTF. Written as DNA, the CDR3 is TGCAGTGCTAGAGGGACATCCGTCTATGGCTACACCTTC.

The table lists this clonotype with a few counts. This chain links TRBV24-1 with TRBJ1-4, with a tentative D call TRBD1 (5 bases). This CDR3 contains 16 residues. In germline, CDR1 is KGHDR, CDR2 SFDVKD. As DNA, the CDR3 is TGTGCTACGAGCCCCGGCGCGGGGGAAGACTATGAAAAACTGTTTTTT. It codes for CATSPGAGEDYEKLFF.

Details on this clonotype: A much larger clone lies a single base off, so this may be a read error. The gene calls are TRBV4-2 and TRBJ2-1; 12 nucleotides agree with TRBD2. V lost 1 base and J lost 8; bases outside the gene matches: 6. CDR3 size: 16 residues. Looked up from germline, CDR1 is LGHNA and CDR2 is YNFKEQ. CDR3 loop: CASSQVGPSGRDEQFF. CDR3 nucleotide sequence: TGTGCCAGCAGCCAAGTAGGCCCTAGCGGGAGGGATGAGCAGTTCTTC.